This T cell receptor (beta chain) was observed in a study of OX40 agonist ivuxolimab in advanced cancers. Study context: One hepatocellular carcinoma and a couple of cutaneous melanoma patients partially responded.

Turning to this clone: The antigen remains unidentified.

Autoimmune disease history or systemic immunosuppression led to patient exclusion. Repertoires were generated with immunoSEQ multiplex PCR, while TCRdb's copy carries only in-frame clones and drops some. The sample records 20,000 to 25,000 clones, 75% to 85% being singletons. Germline-derived CDR1 and CDR2 are MDHEN and SYDVKM. CDR3 length: 13 residues. Trimming removed 8 bases from V and 1 base from J, with 11 bases in between. Study-wide results and limits: Partial responders treated at 0.1-3.0 mg/kg exhibited clonal expansion among the lowest measured. CD8+ T cells showed, on average, more clonal expansion than CD4+ cells.

The gene calls are TRBV28 and TRBJ1-1; tentative D call: TRBD1 (5 bases). This sample comprised CD4+ or CD8+ T cells sorted from blood, obtained in a trial of the OX40 agonist ivuxolimab. The origin of this receptor is an adult with an advanced solid tumor such as melanoma, head and neck, liver or kidney cancer. CDR3 residues: CASARGENTEAFF. The DNA for the CDR3 is TGTGCCAGCGCGAGGGGCGAGAACACTGAAGCTTTCTTT. Full variable domain (outside the CDR3, taken from reference TRBV28 and TRBJ1-1): DVKVTQSSRYLVKRTGEKVFLECVQDMDHENMFWYRQDPGLGLRLIYFSYDVKMKEKGDIPEGYSVSREKKERFSLILESASTNQTSMYLCASARGENTEAFFGQGTRLTVV.